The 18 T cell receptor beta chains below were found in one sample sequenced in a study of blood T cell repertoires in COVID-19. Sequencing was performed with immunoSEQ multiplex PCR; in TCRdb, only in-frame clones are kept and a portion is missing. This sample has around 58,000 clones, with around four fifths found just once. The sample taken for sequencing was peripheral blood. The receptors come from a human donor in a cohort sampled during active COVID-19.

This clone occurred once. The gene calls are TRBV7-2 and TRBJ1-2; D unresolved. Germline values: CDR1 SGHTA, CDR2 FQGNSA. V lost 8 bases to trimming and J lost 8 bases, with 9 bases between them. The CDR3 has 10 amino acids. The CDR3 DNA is TGTGCCAGCCTGAGGTTAGGCTACACCTTC. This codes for CASLRLGYTF.

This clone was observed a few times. DNA of the CDR3: TGTGCCAGCAGCACAGGGAACTGGAACACTGAAGCTTTCTTT. As protein: CASSTGNWNTEAFF. The J gene is TRBJ1-1, the V gene TRBV7-2; D might be TRBD1 (6 bases). This CDR3 is 14 amino acids long. CDR1 is SGHTA, CDR2 FQGNSA, per germline. V was clipped by 5 bases and J by 1 base, with 11 bases between them.

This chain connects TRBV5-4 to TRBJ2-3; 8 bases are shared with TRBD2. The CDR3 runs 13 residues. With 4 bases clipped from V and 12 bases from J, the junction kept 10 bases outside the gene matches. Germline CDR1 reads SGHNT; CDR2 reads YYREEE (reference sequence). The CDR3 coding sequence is TGTGCCAGCAGCCGGGTCGAGACTAGCGATCAGTATTTT. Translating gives CASSRVETSDQYF.

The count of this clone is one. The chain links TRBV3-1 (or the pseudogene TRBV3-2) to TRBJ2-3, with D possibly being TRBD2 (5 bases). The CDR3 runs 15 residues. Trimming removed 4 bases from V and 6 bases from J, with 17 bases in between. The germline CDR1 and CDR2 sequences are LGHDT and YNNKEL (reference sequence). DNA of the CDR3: TGTGCCAGCAGCCTGCTCGGGGTGGACTCTGATACGCAGTATTTT. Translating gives CASSLLGVDSDTQYF.

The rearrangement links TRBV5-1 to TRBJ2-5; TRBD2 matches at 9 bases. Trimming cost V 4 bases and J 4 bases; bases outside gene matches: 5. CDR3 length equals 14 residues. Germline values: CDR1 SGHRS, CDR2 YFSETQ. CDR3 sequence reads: CASSAGGAGETQYF. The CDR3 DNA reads TGCGCCAGCAGCGCGGGGGGGGCCGGAGAGACCCAGTACTTC.

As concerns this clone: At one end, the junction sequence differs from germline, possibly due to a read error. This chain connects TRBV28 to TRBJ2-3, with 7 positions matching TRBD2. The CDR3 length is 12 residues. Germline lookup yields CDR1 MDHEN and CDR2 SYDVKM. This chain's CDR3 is CASSFWNGLGHF. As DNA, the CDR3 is TGTGCCAGCAGTTTCTGGAACGGACTAGGGCATTTT.

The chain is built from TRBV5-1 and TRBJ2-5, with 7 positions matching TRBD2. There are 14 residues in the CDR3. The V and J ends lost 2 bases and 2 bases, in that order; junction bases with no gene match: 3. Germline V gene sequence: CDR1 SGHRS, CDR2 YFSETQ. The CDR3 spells CASSFSGGQETQYF. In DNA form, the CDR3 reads TGCGCCAGCAGCTTCTCGGGGGGTCAAGAGACCCAGTACTTC. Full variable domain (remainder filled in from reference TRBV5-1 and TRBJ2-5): KAGVTQTPRYLIKTRGQQVTLSCSPISGHRSVSWYQQTPGQGLQFLFEYFSETQRNKGNFPGRFSGRQFSNSRSEMNVSTLELGDSALYLCASSFSGGQETQYFGPGTRLLVL.

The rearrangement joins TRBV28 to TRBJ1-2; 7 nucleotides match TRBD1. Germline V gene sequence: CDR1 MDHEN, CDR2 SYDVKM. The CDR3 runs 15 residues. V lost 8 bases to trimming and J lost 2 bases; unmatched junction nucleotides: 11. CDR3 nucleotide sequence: TGTGCCAGCTCACTCGGTGCGGGACAGAACTATGGCTACACCTTC. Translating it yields CASSLGAGQNYGYTF.

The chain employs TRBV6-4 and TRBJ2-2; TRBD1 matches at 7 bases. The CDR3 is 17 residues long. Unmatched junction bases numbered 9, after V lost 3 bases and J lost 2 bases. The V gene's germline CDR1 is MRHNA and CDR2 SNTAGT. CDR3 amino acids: CASSEGAGTDNTGELFF. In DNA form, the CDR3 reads TGTGCCAGCAGTGAGGGGGCCGGGACAGATAACACCGGGGAGCTGTTTTTT.

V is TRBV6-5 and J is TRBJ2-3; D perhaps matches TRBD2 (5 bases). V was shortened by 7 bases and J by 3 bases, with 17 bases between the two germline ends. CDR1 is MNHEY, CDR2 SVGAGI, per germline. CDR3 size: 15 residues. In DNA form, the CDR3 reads TGTGCCAGCAAGAGTTCGGTGGGAGCAACAGATACGCAGTATTTT. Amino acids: CASKSSVGATDTQYF.

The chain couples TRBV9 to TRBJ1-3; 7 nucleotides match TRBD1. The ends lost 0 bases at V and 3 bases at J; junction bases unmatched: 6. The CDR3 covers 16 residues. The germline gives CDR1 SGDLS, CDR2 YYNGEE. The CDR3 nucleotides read TGTGCCAGCAGCGTAGATGAGGGGGCATATGGAAACACCATATATTTT. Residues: CASSVDEGAYGNTIYF.

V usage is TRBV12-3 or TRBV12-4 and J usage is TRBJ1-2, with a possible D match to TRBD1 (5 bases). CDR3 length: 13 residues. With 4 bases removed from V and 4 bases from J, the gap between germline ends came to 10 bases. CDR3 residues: CASSSTVGYGYTF. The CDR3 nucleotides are TGTGCCAGCAGTTCGACAGTGGGCTATGGCTACACCTTC.

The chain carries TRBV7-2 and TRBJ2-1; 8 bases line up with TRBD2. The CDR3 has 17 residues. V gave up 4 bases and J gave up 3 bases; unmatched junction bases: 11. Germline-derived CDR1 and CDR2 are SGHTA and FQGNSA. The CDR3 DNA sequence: TGTGCCAGCAGCTCCAGTAGCGGGGCGACGAACTACAATGAGCAGTTCTTC. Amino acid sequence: CASSSSSGATNYNEQFF.

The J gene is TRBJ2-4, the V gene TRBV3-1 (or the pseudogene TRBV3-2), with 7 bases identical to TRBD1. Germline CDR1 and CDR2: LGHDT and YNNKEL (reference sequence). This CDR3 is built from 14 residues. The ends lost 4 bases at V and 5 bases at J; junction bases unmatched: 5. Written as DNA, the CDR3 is TGTGCCAGCAGCCGAGCAGGGGGTCAAAACATTCAGTACTTC. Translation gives CASSRAGGQNIQYF.

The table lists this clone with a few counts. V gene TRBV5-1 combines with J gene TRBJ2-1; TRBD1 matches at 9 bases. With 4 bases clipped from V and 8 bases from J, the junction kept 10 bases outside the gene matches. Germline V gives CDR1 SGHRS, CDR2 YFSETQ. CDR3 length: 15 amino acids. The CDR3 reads CASSINRDRVDEQFF. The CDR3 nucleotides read TGCGCCAGCAGCATAAACCGGGACAGGGTCGATGAGCAGTTCTTC.

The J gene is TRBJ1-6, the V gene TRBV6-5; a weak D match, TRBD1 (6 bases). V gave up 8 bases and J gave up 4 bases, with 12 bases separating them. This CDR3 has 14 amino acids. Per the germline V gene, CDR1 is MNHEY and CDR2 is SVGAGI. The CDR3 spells CASLRDTYNSPLHF. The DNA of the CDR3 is TGTGCCAGCCTCCGGGACACTTATAATTCACCCCTCCACTTT.

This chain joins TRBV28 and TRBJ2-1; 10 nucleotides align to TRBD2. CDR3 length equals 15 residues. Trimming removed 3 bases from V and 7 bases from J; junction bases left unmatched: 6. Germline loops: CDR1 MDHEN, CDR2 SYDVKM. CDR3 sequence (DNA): TGTGCCAGCAGTTTCCAAGCGGGGGGGAAAAATGAGCAGTTCTTC. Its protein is CASSFQAGGKNEQFF. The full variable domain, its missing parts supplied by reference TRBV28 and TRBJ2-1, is DVKVTQSSRYLVKRTGEKVFLECVQDMDHENMFWYRQDPGLGLRLIYFSYDVKMKEKGDIPEGYSVSREKKERFSLILESASTNQTSMYLCASSFQAGGKNEQFFGPGTRLTVL.

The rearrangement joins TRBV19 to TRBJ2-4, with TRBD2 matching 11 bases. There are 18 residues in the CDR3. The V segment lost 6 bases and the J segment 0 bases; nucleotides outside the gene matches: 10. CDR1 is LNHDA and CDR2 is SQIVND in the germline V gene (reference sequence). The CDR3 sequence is CASRSSGGRYLAKNIQYF. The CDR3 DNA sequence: TGTGCCAGTAGGTCTAGCGGGGGGCGTTACCTAGCCAAAAACATTCAGTACTTC. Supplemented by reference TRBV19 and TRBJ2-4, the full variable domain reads DGGITQSPKYLFRKEGQNVTLSCEQNLNHDAMYWYRQDPGQGLRLIYYSQIVNDFQKGDIAEGYSVSREKKESFPLTVTSAQKNPTAFYLCASRSSGGRYLAKNIQYFGAGTRLSVL.